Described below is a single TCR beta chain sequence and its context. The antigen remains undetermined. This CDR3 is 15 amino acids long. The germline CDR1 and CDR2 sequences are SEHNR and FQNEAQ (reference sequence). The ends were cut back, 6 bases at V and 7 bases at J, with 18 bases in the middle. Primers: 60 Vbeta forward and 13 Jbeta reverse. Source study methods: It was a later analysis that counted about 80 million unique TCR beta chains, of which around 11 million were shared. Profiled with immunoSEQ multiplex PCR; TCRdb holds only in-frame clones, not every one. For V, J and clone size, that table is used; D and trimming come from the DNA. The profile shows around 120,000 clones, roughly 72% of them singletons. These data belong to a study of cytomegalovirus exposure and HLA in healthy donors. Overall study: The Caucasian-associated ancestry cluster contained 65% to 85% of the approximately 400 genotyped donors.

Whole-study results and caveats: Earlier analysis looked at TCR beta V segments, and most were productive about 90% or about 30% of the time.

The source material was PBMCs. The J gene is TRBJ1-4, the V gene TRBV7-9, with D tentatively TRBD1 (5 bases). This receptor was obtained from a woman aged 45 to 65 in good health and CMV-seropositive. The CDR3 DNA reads TGTGCCAGCAGTCGGAACAGCGTTCAGGGTGAAAAACTGTTTTTT. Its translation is CASSRNSVQGEKLFF.